The next 26 T cell receptor beta chains were all read from a single sample in a study of shared T cell receptors in the human thymus. Sequenced by immunoSEQ multiplex PCR; TCRdb stores in-frame clones only, minus some. Of approximately 730,000 clones detected, roughly 85% appear once; the ten largest clones hold under 0.012%. This same sample was also part of a study on human thymus T cells.

Sequenced: thymocytes. Every receptor here comes from a girl under three years old with a congenital heart defect.

The chain carries TRBV7-9 and TRBJ2-1; D is undetermined. Trimming shortened V by 2 bases and J by 5 bases, and 7 bases separated the two germline ends. This CDR3 contains 13 residues. Per the germline V gene, CDR1 is SEHNR and CDR2 is FQNEAQ (reference sequence). CDR3 sequence: CASSLYRNNEQFF. CDR3 in DNA: TGTGCCAGCAGCTTATACAGAAACAATGAGCAGTTCTTC.

The chain is built from TRBV19 and TRBJ1-1, with a possible D match to TRBD1 (5 bases). Germline lookup yields CDR1 LNHDA and CDR2 SQIVND (reference sequence). The CDR3 sequence is 13 residues long. V lost 6 bases and J 6 bases, leaving 14 bases between the germline ends. CDR3 nucleotides: TGTGCCAGTAGGCTCGCGGGGGAATCTGAAGCTTTCTTT. Protein sequence: CASRLAGESEAFF.

The rearrangement joins TRBV5-1 to TRBJ2-1; weak D call: TRBD2 (7 bases). Germline V gives CDR1 SGHRS, CDR2 YFSETQ. The V gene lost 3 bases and the J gene lost 7 bases, with 26 bases spanning the gap. The CDR3 spans 18 residues. The CDR3 bases are TGCGCCAGCAGCTCTGGGGGGGCCAGACTCCCCCTGCAGAATGAGCAGTTCTTC. Translating gives CASSSGGARLPLQNEQFF.

This clone showed up just a few times. This sequence joins TRBV6-1 and TRBJ1-1; 7 positions match TRBD1. Looked up from germline, CDR1 is MNHNS and CDR2 is SASEGT. The CDR3 runs to 14 residues. V was clipped by 6 bases and J by 8 bases; unmatched bases: 12. In DNA form, the CDR3 reads TGTGCCAGCAGGCCCGAACCGGGACAGAAAGAAGCTTTCTTT. Residues: CASRPEPGQKEAFF.

The chain is built from TRBV6-6 and TRBJ1-1, with a weak D call TRBD1 (6 bases). V was clipped by 6 bases and J by 3 bases, with 17 bases between them. This CDR3 is built from 15 residues. Looked up from germline, CDR1 is MNHNY and CDR2 is SVGAGI (reference sequence). CDR3 amino acids: CASSPNRARDTEAFF. The CDR3 DNA reads TGTGCCAGCAGCCCCAACAGGGCTCGTGACACTGAAGCTTTCTTT.

The gene calls are TRBV5-8 and TRBJ1-1; D unclear. V was shortened by 10 bases and J by 0 bases, with 19 bases between the two germline ends. This CDR3 spans 15 amino acids. The V gene's germline CDR1 is SGHTS and CDR2 YDEGEE. The CDR3 DNA reads TGTGCCCTTCCACGGAGGGCCAGAATGAACACTGAAGCTTTCTTT. Translated: CALPRRARMNTEAFF.

The rearrangement joins TRBV9 to TRBJ1-6; D gene unclear. The length of the CDR3 is 17 residues. Trimming took 6 bases from V and 6 from J, leaving 22 bases between them. Germline V gives CDR1 SGDLS, CDR2 YYNGEE. CDR3 bases: TGTGCCAGCACTCGAAACTCTTCAGCGAATCTTAATTCACCCCTCCACTTT. Protein sequence: CASTRNSSANLNSPLHF.

This sequence joins TRBV18 and TRBJ1-2; D might be TRBD1 (6 bases). V was cut by 3 bases and J by 4 bases, with 9 bases left in between. The CDR3 has 13 residues. CDR1 and CDR2 from the germline V gene are KGHSH and LQKENI. The chain's CDR3 is CASSPEGGYGYTF. Here the CDR3 DNA reads TGTGCCAGCTCACCCGAAGGGGGCTATGGCTACACCTTC.

Details on this clone: This specimen includes other DNA sequences encoding the same CDR3. CDR3 protein: CASSLASGGGYTF. The CDR3 nucleotides read TGTGCCAGCAGCTTAGCCTCAGGGGGTGGCTACACCTTC. The rearrangement links TRBV7-9 to TRBJ1-2; 7 bases map to TRBD1. Unmatched junction bases numbered 2, after V lost 0 bases and J lost 7 bases. CDR3 size: 13 residues. The V gene's germline CDR1 is SEHNR and CDR2 FQNEAQ (reference sequence). Based on the CDR3 plus reference TRBV7-9 and TRBJ1-2, the full variable domain is DTGVSQNPRHKITKRGQNVTFRCDPISEHNRLYWYRQTLGQGPEFLTYFQNEAQLEKSRLLSDRFSAERPKGSFSTLEIQRTEQGDSAMYLCASSLASGGGYTFGSGTRLTVV.

This chain links TRBV7-3 with TRBJ2-2; 7 nucleotides match TRBD2. The trim removed 5 bases at V and 3 bases at J, leaving 6 bases unmatched. CDR3 length: 15 amino acids. Germline V CDR1 and CDR2: SGHTA, FQGTGA. CDR3 nucleotide sequence: TGTGCCAGCAGCCTCCGCGGGGGTGACACCGGGGAGCTGTTTTTT. This gives the protein CASSLRGGDTGELFF.

This chain uses TRBV30 with TRBJ1-1; no reliable D call. CDR3 length equals 15 residues. With 0 bases removed from V and 1 base from J, the gap between germline ends came to 12 bases. The germline V gene encodes CDR1 GTSNPN and CDR2 SVGIG (reference sequence). The CDR3 here is CAWSVRFFRNTEAFF. CDR3 bases: TGTGCCTGGAGTGTAAGATTTTTCAGGAACACTGAAGCTTTCTTT.

The chain combines TRBV30 with TRBJ2-7, with 10 nucleotides matching TRBD2. Germline trimming cut 4 bases from V and 1 base from J; bases unmatched to any gene: 4. This CDR3 comprises 14 residues. Germline CDR1 is GTSNPN and CDR2 is SVGIG (reference sequence). The CDR3 nucleotides read TGTGCCTGGACTAGCGGGGGCCGATCCTACGAGCAGTACTTC. The encoded protein is CAWTSGGRSYEQYF.

This chain connects TRBV7-8 to TRBJ1-2, with D hard to call. CDR1 is SGHVS, CDR2 FQNEAQ, per germline. V was cut by 5 bases and J by 7 bases, with 11 bases left in between. The CDR3 totals 12 residues. CDR3 coding DNA: TGTGCCAGCAGCGACAAAAGTGGTGGCTACACCTTC. Residues: CASSDKSGGYTF.

V is TRBV4-1 and J is TRBJ1-5; TRBD1 aligns across 11 bases. This CDR3 is 17 amino acids long. Germline V gene data show CDR1 as MGHRA and CDR2 as YSYEKL. Trimming took 0 bases from V and 6 from J; bases not matched to a gene: 7. The CDR3 is CASSQDPDRGRGQPQHF. CDR3 nucleotide sequence: TGCGCCAGCAGCCAAGATCCGGACAGGGGGCGAGGTCAGCCCCAGCATTTT.

This clone was picked up one time. The gene calls are TRBV7-2 and TRBJ2-5; a weak D match, TRBD2 (5 bases). V gave up 3 bases and J gave up 1 base, with 9 bases separating them. The CDR3 covers 14 residues. Germline CDR1 SGHTA, CDR2 FQGNSA. The DNA of the CDR3 is TGTGCCAGCAGCTTGGCGGGTTCCCAAGAGACCCAGTACTTC. As protein: CASSLAGSQETQYF.

The V call is TRBV29-1, the J call TRBJ1-3; D is undetermined. The CDR3 has 20 amino acids. Deletions cut 4 bases from V and 0 bases from J, with 28 bases between. Germline V gene data show CDR1 as SQVTM and CDR2 as ANQGSEA. CDR3: CSVAPIDGPDSAGSGNTIYF. Here the CDR3 DNA reads TGCAGCGTTGCCCCGATTGATGGCCCCGACTCAGCGGGCTCTGGAAACACCATATATTTT. Variable domain in full (rest from reference TRBV29-1 and TRBJ1-3): SAVISQKPSRDICQRGTSLTIQCQVDSQVTMMFWYRQQPGQSLTLIATANQGSEATYESGFVIDKFPISRPNLTFSTLTVSNMSPEDSSIYLCSVAPIDGPDSAGSGNTIYFGEGSWLTVV.

The chain is built from TRBV27 and TRBJ1-4; 7 nucleotides align to TRBD1. V was pared by 0 bases and J by 8 bases, with 9 bases of the junction left unmatched. CDR1 MNHEY and CDR2 SMNVEV come from the germline V gene (reference sequence). The CDR3 runs 16 residues. The chain's CDR3 is CASSLSEGGNSEKLFF. As DNA, the CDR3 is TGTGCCAGCAGTTTATCGGAAGGGGGCAATTCCGAAAAACTGTTTTTT.

The chain carries TRBV6-5 and TRBJ1-1, with D uncertain. Germline V gene sequence: CDR1 MNHEY, CDR2 SVGAGI. The CDR3 has 15 amino acids. The V end was cut by 2 bases, the J end by 1 base, with 11 bases between. CDR3 DNA sequence: TGTGCCAGCAGTTACGTCACGGAGGGGAACACTGAAGCTTTCTTT. Translation: CASSYVTEGNTEAFF.

The sample holds a few counts of this clone. This sequence joins TRBV25-1 and TRBJ2-5; TRBD1 might be the D (5 bases). This CDR3 is 12 amino acids long. Germline V lookup: CDR1 MGHDK, CDR2 SYGVNS. The V end lost 6 bases, the J end lost 3 bases, and 8 bases lay between the germline ends. The CDR3 DNA is TGTGCCAGCAGGACAGTAGAAGAGACCCAGTACTTC. Translation: CASRTVEETQYF.

This chain uses TRBV25-1 with TRBJ1-2; the D gene is possibly TRBD1 (5 bases). CDR1 MGHDK and CDR2 SYGVNS come from the germline V gene. This CDR3 is 12 amino acids long. Deletions cut 8 bases from V and 4 bases from J, with 11 bases between. CDR3 nucleotides: TGTGCCAGCTTTACAGGTTCCTATGGCTACACCTTC. Translated: CASFTGSYGYTF.

The chain couples TRBV18 to TRBJ1-1, with a weak D call TRBD1 (5 bases). CDR1 KGHSH and CDR2 LQKENI come from the germline V gene. The germline V and J ends were trimmed by 9 bases and 4 bases, with 18 bases remaining between them. This CDR3 has 14 residues. CDR3 in DNA: TGTGCCAGTCTTCTCTCCGGGGGTGGCACTGAAGCTTTCTTT. It specifies CASLLSGGGTEAFF.

The rearrangement uses TRBV5-6 and TRBJ1-4, with a possible D match to TRBD1 (6 bases). CDR1 SGHDT and CDR2 YYEEEE come from the germline V gene. CDR3 length: 14 amino acids. Trimming took off 0 bases at V and 5 bases at J, with 8 bases between the two ends. CDR3 protein: CASSLVGGNEKLFF. The CDR3 coding sequence is TGTGCCAGCAGCTTGGTAGGGGGAAATGAAAAACTGTTTTTT.

With respect to this clone: Its ends do not fully match the called genes, so a read error is possible. V is TRBV19 and J is TRBJ1-2; D ambiguous. CDR3 size: 11 residues. Looked up from germline, CDR1 is LNHDA and CDR2 is SQIVND (reference sequence). CDR3 nucleotide sequence: TGTGCCAGTAGTATGAAAGGAGGGCTCCACTTC. The encoded protein is CASSMKGGLHF.

CDR3 region: CASSLRETGVEAFF. CDR3 sequence (DNA): TGTGCCAGCAGCTTACGGGAGACAGGGGTTGAAGCTTTCTTT. The chain joins TRBV7-9 to TRBJ1-1; the match to TRBD1 covers 8 bases. The CDR3 loop spans 14 amino acids. Germline lookup yields CDR1 SEHNR and CDR2 FQNEAQ (reference sequence). J gave up 7 bases and V 2 bases, and 6 bases lay outside the gene matches.

The CDR3 reads CASLTSGGAPSYNEQFF. CDR3 nucleotides: TGTGCCAGCTTGACTAGCGGGGGGGCACCCTCATACAATGAGCAGTTCTTC. This chain uses TRBV2 with TRBJ2-1; 14 bases are a match to TRBD2. This CDR3 has 17 amino acids. The trim removed 8 bases at V and 4 bases at J, leaving 10 bases unmatched. Germline CDR1 reads SNHLY; CDR2 reads FYNNEI.

This rearrangement joins TRBV6-1 to TRBJ1-4, with 7 bases fitting TRBD1. Germline V CDR1 and CDR2: MNHNS, SASEGT. With V trimmed by 5 bases and J by 10 bases, 1 base remained unmatched. CDR3 length: 11 residues. Written as DNA, the CDR3 is TGTGCCAGCAGTTCAGGGGGAAAACTGTTTTTT. Amino acid sequence: CASSSGGKLFF.